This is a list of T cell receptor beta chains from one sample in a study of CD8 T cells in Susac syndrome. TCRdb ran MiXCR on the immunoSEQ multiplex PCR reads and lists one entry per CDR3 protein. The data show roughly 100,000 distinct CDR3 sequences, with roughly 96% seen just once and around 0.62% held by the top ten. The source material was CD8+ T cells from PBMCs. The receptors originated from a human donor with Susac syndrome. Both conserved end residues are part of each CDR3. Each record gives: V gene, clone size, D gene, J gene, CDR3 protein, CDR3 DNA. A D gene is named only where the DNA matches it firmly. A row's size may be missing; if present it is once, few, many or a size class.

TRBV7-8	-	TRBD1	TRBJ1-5	CASSPLGFRDRDMNQPQHF	TGTGCCAGCAGCCCCCTCGGTTTTCGGGACAGGGACATGAATCAGCCCCAGCATTTT
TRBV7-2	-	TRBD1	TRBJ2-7	CASSLPPGQGGEQYF	TGTGCCAGCAGCCTACCGCCGGGACAGGGGGGCGAGCAGTACTTC
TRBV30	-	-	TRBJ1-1	CAWSVGTPEAFF	TGTGCCTGGAGTGTCGGGACACCCGAAGCTTTCTTT
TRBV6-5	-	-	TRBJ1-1	CASSYLGAAMKAEAFF	TGTGCCAGCAGTTACCTGGGGGCAGCAATGAAGGCTGAAGCTTTCTTT
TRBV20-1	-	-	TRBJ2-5	CSTYTSEGGMQETQYF	TGCAGTACCTACACATCCGAGGGGGGGATGCAAGAGACCCAGTACTTC
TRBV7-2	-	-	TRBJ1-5	CASSLGGRSDQPQHF	TGTGCCAGCAGCTTAGGGGGACGGAGTGATCAGCCCCAGCATTTT
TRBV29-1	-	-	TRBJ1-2	CSAGRDRVEGYTF	TGCAGCGCTGGGAGGGATAGGGTGGAAGGCTACACCTTC
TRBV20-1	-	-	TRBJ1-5	CSAPTGTREPQHF	TGCAGTGCCCCCACAGGGACAAGGGAGCCCCAGCATTTT
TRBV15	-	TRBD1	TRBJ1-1	CATSRRGGQGHTEAFF	TGTGCCACCAGCCGACGAGGAGGACAGGGGCACACTGAAGCTTTCTTT
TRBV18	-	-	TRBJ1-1	CASSQTGPYEAFF	TGTGCCAGCTCCCAAACGGGACCATATGAAGCTTTCTTT
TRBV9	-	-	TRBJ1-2	CASSVGQDYGYTF	TGTGCCAGCAGCGTAGGACAGGACTATGGCTACACCTTC
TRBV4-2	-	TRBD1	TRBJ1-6	CASSQEGPTGEDSPLHF	TGTGCCAGCAGCCAAGAAGGCCCCACAGGGGAAGATTCACCCCTCCACTTT
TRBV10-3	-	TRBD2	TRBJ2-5	CAISRTSGEQETQYF	TGTGCCATCAGCCGGACTAGCGGTGAACAAGAGACCCAGTACTTC
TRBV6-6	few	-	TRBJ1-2	CASSYTTANYGYTF	TGTGCCAGCAGTTATACGACAGCTAACTATGGCTACACCTTC
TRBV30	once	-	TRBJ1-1	CAWSVRPMNTEAFF	TGTGCCTGGAGTGTGCGCCCCATGAACACTGAAGCTTTCTTT
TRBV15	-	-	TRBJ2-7	CATSRSSGEQYF	TGTGCCACCAGCAGGTCCTCGGGAGAGCAGTACTTC
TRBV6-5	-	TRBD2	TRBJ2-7	CASSYFRHIAGNYEQYF	TGTGCCAGCAGTTACTTTCGTCATATAGCGGGGAACTACGAGCAGTACTTC
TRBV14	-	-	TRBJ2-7	CASSQGYSYEQYF	TGTGCCAGCAGCCAAGGTTACTCCTACGAGCAGTACTTC
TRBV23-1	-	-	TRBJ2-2	CASSHPGDWSNNGELFF	TGCGCCAGCAGTCACCCAGGGGACTGGTCTAACAACGGGGAGCTGTTTTTT
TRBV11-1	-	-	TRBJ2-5	CASRRDTQETQYF	TGTGCCAGCAGGCGGGATACCCAAGAGACCCAGTACTTC
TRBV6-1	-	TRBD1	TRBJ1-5	CASELRDRALSNQPQHF	TGTGCCAGCGAACTACGAGACAGGGCTCTAAGCAATCAGCCCCAGCATTTT
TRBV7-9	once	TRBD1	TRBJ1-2	CASSFPGQIANYGYTF	TGTGCCAGCAGCTTTCCGGGACAGATAGCTAACTATGGCTACACCTTC
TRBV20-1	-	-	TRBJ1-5	CSASQVVAGNQPQHF	TGCAGTGCTAGTCAAGTCGTCGCAGGGAATCAGCCCCAGCATTTT
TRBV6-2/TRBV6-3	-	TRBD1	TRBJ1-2	CASSHRGSRNGYTF	TGTGCCAGCAGCCACAGGGGAAGTAGAAATGGCTACACCTTC
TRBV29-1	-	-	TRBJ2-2	CSVPKGKQGTGELFF	TGCAGCGTTCCAAAGGGGAAACAGGGAACCGGGGAGCTGTTTTTT
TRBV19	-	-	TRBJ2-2	CAIAQDRFGELFF	TGTGCCATTGCCCAGGACAGATTCGGGGAGCTGTTTTTT
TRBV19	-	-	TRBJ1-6	CASSSGRANSPLHF	TGTGCCAGTAGTTCCGGGAGAGCTAATTCACCCCTCCACTTT
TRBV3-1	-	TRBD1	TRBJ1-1	CASSPNRDRARTEAFF	TGTGCCAGCAGCCCAAACCGGGACAGGGCACGGACTGAAGCTTTCTTT
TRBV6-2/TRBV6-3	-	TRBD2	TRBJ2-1	CASSRSGGHIIEQFF	TGTGCCAGCAGCCGTAGCGGGGGGCACATCATAGAGCAGTTCTTC
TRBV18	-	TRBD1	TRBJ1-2	CASSPNEGASRGYTF	TGTGCCAGCTCACCGAACGAGGGGGCGAGTAGAGGCTACACCTTC
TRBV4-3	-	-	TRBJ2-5	CASSQDSQETQYF	TGCGCCAGCAGCCAGGACAGCCAAGAGACCCAGTACTTC
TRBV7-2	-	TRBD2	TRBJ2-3	CASSHQSGAGGVTDTQYF	TGTGCCAGCAGCCACCAAAGCGGGGCGGGGGGCGTAACAGATACGCAGTATTTT
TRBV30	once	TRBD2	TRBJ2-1	CAWSVPRTSGGHYNEQFF	TGTGCCTGGAGTGTCCCGAGGACTAGCGGGGGGCATTACAATGAGCAGTTCTTC
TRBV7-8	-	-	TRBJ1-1	CASSHLTANTEAFF	TGTGCCAGCAGCCATCTCACGGCGAACACTGAAGCTTTCTTT
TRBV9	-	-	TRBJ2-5	CASSPGPPETQYF	TGTGCCAGCAGCCCGGGCCCCCCAGAGACCCAGTACTTC